This T cell receptor (beta chain) was sequenced during a study of technical replicates of blood from four donors. V was cut by 1 base and J by 3 bases, with 7 bases left in between. Germline V gene data show CDR1 as GTSNPN and CDR2 as SVGIG (reference sequence). The length of the CDR3 is 12 residues. Sequencing was performed with immunoSEQ multiplex PCR; in TCRdb, only in-frame clones are kept and a portion is missing. The data hold about 67,000 clones, with about 98% observed a single time. Sequencing was done on a sample of T cells isolated from PBMCs. This sequence was found in a human donor in good health. The chain has TRBV30 and TRBJ2-7; tentative D call: TRBD2 (6 bases). The CDR3 DNA reads as TGTGCCTGGAGTGGGGGGGTCTACGAGCAGTACTTC. Amino acids: CAWSGGVYEQYF. The full variable domain, completed using reference TRBV30 and TRBJ2-7, is SQTIHQWPATLVQPVGSPLSLECTVEGTSNPNLYWYRQAAGRGLQLLFYSVGIGQISSEVPQNLSASRPQDRQFILSSKKLLLSDSGFYLCAWSGGVYEQYFGPGTRLTVT.